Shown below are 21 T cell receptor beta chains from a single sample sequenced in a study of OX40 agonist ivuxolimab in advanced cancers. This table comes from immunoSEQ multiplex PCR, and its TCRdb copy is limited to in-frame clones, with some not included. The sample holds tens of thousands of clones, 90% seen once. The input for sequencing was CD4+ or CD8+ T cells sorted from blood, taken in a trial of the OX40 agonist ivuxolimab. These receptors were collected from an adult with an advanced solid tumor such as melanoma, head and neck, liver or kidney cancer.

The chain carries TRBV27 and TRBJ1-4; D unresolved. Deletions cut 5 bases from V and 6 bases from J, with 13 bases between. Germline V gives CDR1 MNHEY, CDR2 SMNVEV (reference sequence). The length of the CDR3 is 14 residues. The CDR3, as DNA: TGTGCCAGCAGTCCGGGTGGCGGTTATGAAAAACTGTTTTTT. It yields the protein CASSPGGGYEKLFF.

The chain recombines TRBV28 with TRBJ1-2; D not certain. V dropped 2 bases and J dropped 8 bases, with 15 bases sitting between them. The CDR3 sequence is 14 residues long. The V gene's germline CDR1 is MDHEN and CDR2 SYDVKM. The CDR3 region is CASSLLGILSGYTF. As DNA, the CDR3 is TGTGCCAGCAGTTTACTTGGGATATTATCCGGCTACACCTTC.

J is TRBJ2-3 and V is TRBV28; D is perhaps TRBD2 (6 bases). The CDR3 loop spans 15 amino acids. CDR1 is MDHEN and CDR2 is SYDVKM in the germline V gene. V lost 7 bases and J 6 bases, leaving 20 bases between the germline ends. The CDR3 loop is CASTSPGAGTDTQYF. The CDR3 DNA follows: TGTGCCAGCACCTCTCCCGGCGCGGGGACGGATACGCAGTATTTT.

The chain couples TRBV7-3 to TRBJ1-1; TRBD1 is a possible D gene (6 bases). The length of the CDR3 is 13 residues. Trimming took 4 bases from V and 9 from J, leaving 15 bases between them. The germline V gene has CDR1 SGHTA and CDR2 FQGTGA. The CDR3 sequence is CASSSSSGTKAFF. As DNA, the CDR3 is TGTGCCAGCAGCTCAAGCTCCGGGACAAAAGCTTTCTTT.

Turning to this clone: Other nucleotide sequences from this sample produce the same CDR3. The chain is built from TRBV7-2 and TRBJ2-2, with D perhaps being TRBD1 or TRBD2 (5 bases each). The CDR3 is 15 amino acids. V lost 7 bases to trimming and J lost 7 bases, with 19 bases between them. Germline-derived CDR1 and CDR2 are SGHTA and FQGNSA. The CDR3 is CASTTGTGTGGELFF. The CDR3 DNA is TGTGCCAGCACCACCGGGACGGGGACCGGCGGGGAGCTGTTTTTT. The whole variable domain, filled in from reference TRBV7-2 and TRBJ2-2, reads GAGVSQSPSNKVTEKGKDVELRCDPISGHTALYWYRQSLGQGLEFLIYFQGNSAPDKSGLPSDRFSAERTGGSVSTLTIQRTQQEDSAVYLCASTTGTGTGGELFFGEGSRLTVL.

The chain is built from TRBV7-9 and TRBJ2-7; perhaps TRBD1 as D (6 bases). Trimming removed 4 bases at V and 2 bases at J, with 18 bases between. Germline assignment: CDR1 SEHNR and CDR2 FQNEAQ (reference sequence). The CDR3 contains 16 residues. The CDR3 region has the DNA TGTGCCAGCAGCTCGGCCCTAACCGGGACACCCTACGAGCAGTACTTC. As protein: CASSSALTGTPYEQYF.

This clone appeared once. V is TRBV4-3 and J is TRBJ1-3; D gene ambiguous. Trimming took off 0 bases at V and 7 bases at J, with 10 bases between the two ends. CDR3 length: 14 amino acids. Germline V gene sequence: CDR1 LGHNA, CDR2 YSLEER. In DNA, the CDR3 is TGCGCCAGCAGCCAAGATAGTGGCCAGAACACCATATATTTT. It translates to CASSQDSGQNTIYF.

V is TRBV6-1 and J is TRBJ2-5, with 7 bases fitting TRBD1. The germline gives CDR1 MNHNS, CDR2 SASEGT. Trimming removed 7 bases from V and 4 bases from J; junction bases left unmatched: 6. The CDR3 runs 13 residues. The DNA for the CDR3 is TGTGCCAGCATGATCAGGGGGAGAGAGACCCAGTACTTC. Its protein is CASMIRGRETQYF.

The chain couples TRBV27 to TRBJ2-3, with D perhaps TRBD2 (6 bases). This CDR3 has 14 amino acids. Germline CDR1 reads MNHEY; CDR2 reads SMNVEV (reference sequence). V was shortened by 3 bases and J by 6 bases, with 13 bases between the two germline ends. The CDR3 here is CASSFGSRGDTQYF. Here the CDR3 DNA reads TGTGCCAGCAGTTTCGGGAGCCGCGGCGATACGCAGTATTTT.

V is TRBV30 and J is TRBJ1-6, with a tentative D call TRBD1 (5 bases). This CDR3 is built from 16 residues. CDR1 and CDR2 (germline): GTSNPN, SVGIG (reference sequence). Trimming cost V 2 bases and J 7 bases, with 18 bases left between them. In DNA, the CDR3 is TGTGCCTGGAGTACCTCGGGCAGGGAGAGCAATTCACCCCTCCACTTT. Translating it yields CAWSTSGRESNSPLHF.

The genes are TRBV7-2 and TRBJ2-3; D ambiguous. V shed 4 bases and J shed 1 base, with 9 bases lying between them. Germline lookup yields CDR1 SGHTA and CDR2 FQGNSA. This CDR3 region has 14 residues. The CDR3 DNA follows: TGTGCCAGCAGCTCCGGCGCGGGCACAGATACGCAGTATTTT. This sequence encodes CASSSGAGTDTQYF.

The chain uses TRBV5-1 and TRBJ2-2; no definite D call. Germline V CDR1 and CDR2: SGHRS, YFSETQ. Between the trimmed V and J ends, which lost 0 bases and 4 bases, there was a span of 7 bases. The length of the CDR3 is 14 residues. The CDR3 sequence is CASSLAAVTGELFF. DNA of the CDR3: TGCGCCAGCAGCTTGGCAGCCGTCACCGGGGAGCTGTTTTTT. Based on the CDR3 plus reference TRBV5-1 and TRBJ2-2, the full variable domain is KAGVTQTPRYLIKTRGQQVTLSCSPISGHRSVSWYQQTPGQGLQFLFEYFSETQRNKGNFPGRFSGRQFSNSRSEMNVSTLELGDSALYLCASSLAAVTGELFFGEGSRLTVL.

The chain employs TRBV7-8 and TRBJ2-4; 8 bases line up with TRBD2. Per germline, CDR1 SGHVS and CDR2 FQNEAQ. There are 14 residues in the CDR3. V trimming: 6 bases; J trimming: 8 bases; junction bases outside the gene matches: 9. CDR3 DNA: TGTGCCAGCAGTCGCGGCGGGAGGACGGACATTCAGTACTTC. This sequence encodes CASSRGGRTDIQYF.

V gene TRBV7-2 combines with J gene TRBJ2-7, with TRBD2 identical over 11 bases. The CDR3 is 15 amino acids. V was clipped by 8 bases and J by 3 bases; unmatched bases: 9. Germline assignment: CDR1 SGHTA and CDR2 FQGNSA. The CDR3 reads CASGLALAGGYEQYF. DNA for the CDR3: TGTGCCAGCGGACTGGCCCTAGCGGGAGGCTACGAGCAGTACTTC.

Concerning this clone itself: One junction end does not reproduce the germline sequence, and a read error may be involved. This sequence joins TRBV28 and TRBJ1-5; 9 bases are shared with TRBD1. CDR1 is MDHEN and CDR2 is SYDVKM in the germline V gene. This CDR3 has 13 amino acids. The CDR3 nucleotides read TGTGCCGGCAGGACAGGGGATGCTCAGCCCCAGCATTTT. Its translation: CAGRTGDAQPQHF.

CDR3 region: CASSARLAGLPANTGELFF. The CDR3 bases are TGTGCCAGCAGCGCACGACTAGCGGGACTACCTGCGAACACCGGGGAGCTGTTTTTT. The chain joins TRBV9 to TRBJ2-2, with 11 bases that match TRBD2. CDR1 is SGDLS, CDR2 YYNGEE, per germline. V dropped 3 bases and J dropped 0; count of bases not matched to a gene: 10. The CDR3 has 19 residues.

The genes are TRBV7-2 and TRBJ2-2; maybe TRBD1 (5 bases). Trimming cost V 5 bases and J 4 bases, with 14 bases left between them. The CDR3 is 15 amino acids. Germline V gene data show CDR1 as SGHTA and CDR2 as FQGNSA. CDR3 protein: CASSPQGRGTGELFF. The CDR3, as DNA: TGTGCCAGCAGCCCCCAGGGTCGTGGCACCGGGGAGCTGTTTTTT. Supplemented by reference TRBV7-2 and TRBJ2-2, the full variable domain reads GAGVSQSPSNKVTEKGKDVELRCDPISGHTALYWYRQSLGQGLEFLIYFQGNSAPDKSGLPSDRFSAERTGGSVSTLTIQRTQQEDSAVYLCASSPQGRGTGELFFGEGSRLTVL.

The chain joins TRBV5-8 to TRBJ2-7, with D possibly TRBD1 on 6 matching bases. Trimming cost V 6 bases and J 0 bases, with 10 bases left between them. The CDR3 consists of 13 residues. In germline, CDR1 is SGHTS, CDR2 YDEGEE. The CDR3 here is CASNRDTSYEQYF. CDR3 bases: TGTGCCAGCAACCGGGACACCTCCTACGAGCAGTACTTC.

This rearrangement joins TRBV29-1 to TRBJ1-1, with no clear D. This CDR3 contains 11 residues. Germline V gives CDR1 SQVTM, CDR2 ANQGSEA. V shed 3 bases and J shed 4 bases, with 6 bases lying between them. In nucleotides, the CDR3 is TGCAGCGTTGATGCGGTCACTGAAGCTTTCTTT. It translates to CSVDAVTEAFF.

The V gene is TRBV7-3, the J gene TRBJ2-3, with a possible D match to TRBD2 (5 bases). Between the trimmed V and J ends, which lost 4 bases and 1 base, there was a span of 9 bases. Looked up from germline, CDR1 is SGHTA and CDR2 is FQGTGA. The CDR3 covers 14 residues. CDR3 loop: CASSSGKGTDTQYF. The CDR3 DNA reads TGTGCCAGCAGCTCCGGGAAGGGCACAGATACGCAGTATTTT. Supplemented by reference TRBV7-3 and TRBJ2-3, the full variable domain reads GAGVSQTPSNKVTEKGKYVELRCDPISGHTALYWYRQSLGQGPEFLIYFQGTGAADDSGLPNDRFFAVRPEGSVSTLKIQRTERGDSAVYLCASSSGKGTDTQYFGPGTRLTVL.

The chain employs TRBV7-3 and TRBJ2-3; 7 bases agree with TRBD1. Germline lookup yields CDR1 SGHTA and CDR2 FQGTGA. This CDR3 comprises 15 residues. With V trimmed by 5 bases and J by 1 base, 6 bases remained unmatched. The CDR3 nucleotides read TGTGCCAGCAGCGAACGAGGACAGGGCACAGATACGCAGTATTTT. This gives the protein CASSERGQGTDTQYF.